The entry that follows covers one T cell receptor beta chain sequence. This specimen belongs to a study of blood T cell repertoires in COVID-19. Study-wide context: Sites in the United States, Italy and Spain provided acute and convalescent COVID-19 samples. T cells, B-cell-depleted T cells, or PBMCs supplied cDNA or gDNA.

V shed 4 bases, J shed 1 base, and the junction held 4 bases outside the gene matches. Per germline, CDR1 MGHRA and CDR2 YSYEKL. The CDR3 consists of 15 residues. In the study's own analysis: Amplification of reference gene primers was used by the study to estimate nucleated cell counts. TCRdb keeps only in-frame clones here, not all; method: immunoSEQ multiplex PCR. From that table come the V and J calls and clone size; the DNA was used to work out D and trimming. The sample records tens of thousands of clones, about 91% being singletons. The TCR was taken from a man aged 45-60 years with acute or convalescent COVID-19. The rearrangement joins TRBV4-1 to TRBJ2-1; 7 bases map to TRBD2. Specimen: peripheral blood. CDR3 sequence (DNA): TGCGCCAGCAGCCTGGGGGGGGTATCCTACAATGAGCAGTTCTTC. Translation gives CASSLGGVSYNEQFF.